This is a list of T cell receptor beta chains from one sample in a study of regulatory T cells in long-lasting Graves disease. Each CDR3 protein is one row after TCRdb ran MiXCR on the multiplex PCR reads. The table shows about 440,000 distinct CDR3 sequences, with over 15% occurring only once. The same data also contributed to another study, on T cells in Graves' hyperthyroidism and ophthalmopathy.

The specimen comprised peripheral blood mononuclear cells (PBMCs), sampled at new diagnosis, from a patient treated with antithyroid drugs. The origin of the receptors is a woman in her thirties with Graves disease. Each CDR3 is given with its conserved first and last residue. D genes are given only for firm matches. The size entry is marked missing in some rows and otherwise reads once, few, many or a size class.

abundance	d_gene	v_gene	j_gene	CDR3nt	CDR3aa
-	TRBD2	TRBV15	TRBJ2-1	TGTGCCACCAGCAGCATGGGACTAGCGGGAGGGGAAAGCTCCTACAATGAGCAGTTCTTC	CATSSMGLAGGESSYNEQFF
many	TRBD2	TRBV7-8	TRBJ2-7	TGTGCCAGCAGCTTTCAGGGACTAGCGGGAGAGGGGGTCGAGCAGTACTTC	CASSFQGLAGEGVEQYF
many	-	TRBV11-2	TRBJ2-3	TGTGCCAGCAGCGTCGGGACGATGCGCACAGATACGCAGTATTTT	CASSVGTMRTDTQYF
many	-	TRBV27	TRBJ2-1	TGTGCCCTTGGCGGCCCTCCGGCCGACGAGCAGTTCTTC	CALGGPPADEQFF
once	-	TRBV28	TRBJ1-2	TGTGCCAGCAGCCTGAGGGGGATAGAGCGGGGCTACACCTTC	CASSLRGIERGYTF
few	TRBD2	TRBV9	TRBJ2-2	TGTGCCAGCAGCACAACTAGCGGGGGGAACACCGGGGAGCTGTTTTTT	CASSTTSGGNTGELFF
many	-	TRBV20-1	TRBJ1-1	TGCAGTGCTCCACATGATGGGTCCGGCACTGAAGCTTTCTTT	CSAPHDGSGTEAFF
many	-	TRBV30	TRBJ1-4	TGTGCCTGGAGTGTCAAGGCCCTTTGGCGGGGAAAACTGTTTTTT	CAWSVKALWRGKLFF
-	-	TRBV2	TRBJ2-2	TGTGCCAGCAGTGGTTTTGGCGACACCGGGGAGCTGTTTTTT	CASSGFGDTGELFF
-	TRBD1	TRBV4-1	TRBJ2-3	TGCGCCAGCAGCCAAGTTTGGCCACAGGGGGCGGTCCGCACAGATACGCAGTATTTT	CASSQVWPQGAVRTDTQYF
many	-	TRBV27	TRBJ2-3	TGTGCCAGCAGTTTAAGATCCGGGACTGCCATACCAGATACGCAGTATTTT	CASSLRSGTAIPDTQYF
-	-	TRBV2	TRBJ2-6	TGTGCCAGCAGCCGAAGCTCTGGGGCCAACGTCCTGACTTTC	CASSRSSGANVLTF
many	TRBD1	TRBV12-3/TRBV12-4	TRBJ2-5	TGTGCCAGCAGTTTATTGGGGCAGGGGGCGCAGGAGACCCAGTACTTC	CASSLLGQGAQETQYF
many	TRBD2	TRBV12-3/TRBV12-4	TRBJ2-2	TGTGCCAGCAGTTTTGGCGGGAGGGCCTCGAACACCGGGGAGCTGTTTTTT	CASSFGGRASNTGELFF
-	-	TRBV7-9	TRBJ2-1	TGTGCCAGCAGCTCTCTAGGGTCTAGGGCCAATGAGCAGTTCTTC	CASSSLGSRANEQFF
many	-	TRBV27	TRBJ1-2	TGTGCCAGCAGTCGCGGACGAAGCGGCTACACCTTC	CASSRGRSGYTF
-	-	TRBV5-1	TRBJ1-1	TGCGCCAGCAGCTTCCAGCTTATGAACACTGAAGCTTTCTTT	CASSFQLMNTEAFF
-	-	TRBV11-3	TRBJ2-2	TGTGCCAGCAGTCGTCATAGTGTGGTGGGGTACCGAACCGGGGAGCTGTTTTTT	CASSRHSVVGYRTGELFF
few	TRBD1	TRBV24-1	TRBJ2-2	TGTGCCACCAGTGATCCTGGACAGGGGAACACCGGGGAGCTGTTTTTT	CATSDPGQGNTGELFF
few	-	TRBV5-4	TRBJ1-6	TGTGCCAGCAGCAGTGCCGGGACCATGGTTTCCTATAATTCACCCCTCCACTTT	CASSSAGTMVSYNSPLHF
-	TRBD2	TRBV6-2/TRBV6-3	TRBJ2-1	TGTGCCAGCAGACCCGAAGCGGGAGAGGATTACAATGAGCAGTTCTTC	CASRPEAGEDYNEQFF
many	TRBD1	TRBV20-1	TRBJ2-3	TGCAGTGCTAGACAGGGGGCGAGCACAGATACGCAGTATTTT	CSARQGASTDTQYF
-	TRBD1	TRBV6-6	TRBJ1-1	TGTGCCAGCAATTACTCGACAGGGGAAAGAACTGAAGCTTTCTTT	CASNYSTGERTEAFF
many	TRBD1	TRBV19	TRBJ2-1	TGTGCCAGTAGTGCCGGAATGGGACAGCTCAATGAGCAGTTCTTC	CASSAGMGQLNEQFF
few	-	TRBV29-1	TRBJ2-1	TGCAGCGTTGAATTGGGGAATGAGCAGTTCTTC	CSVELGNEQFF
many	-	TRBV28	TRBJ1-5	TGTGCCAGCAGGCCACAGCCTTATAGCAATCAGCCCCAGCATTTT	CASRPQPYSNQPQHF
many	-	TRBV20-1	TRBJ2-5	TGCAGTGCTAGAGTGGGGGCAGAGTGGGAGACCCAGTACTTC	CSARVGAEWETQYF
-	-	TRBV5-1	TRBJ1-5	TGCGCCAGCTTCTCTCCCAGCCCCGGCAATCAGCCCCAGCATTTT	CASFSPSPGNQPQHF
many	-	TRBV7-2	TRBJ2-3	TGTGCCAGCAGCTTAGGGGGACCGGGGACTCAGGACGATACGCAGTATTTT	CASSLGGPGTQDDTQYF
few	-	TRBV7-8	TRBJ1-1	TGTGCCAGCAGCTTAGGGAGGGGGAAGATGAACACTGAAGCTTTCTTT	CASSLGRGKMNTEAFF
many	-	TRBV28	TRBJ1-3	TGTGCCAGCAGTCGAGACAGTAGCTCTGGAAACACCATATATTTT	CASSRDSSSGNTIYF
-	-	TRBV9	TRBJ1-2	TGTGCCAGCAGCGTAGCCCCCGGCTATGGCTACACCTTC	CASSVAPGYGYTF
-	TRBD2	TRBV27	TRBJ2-5	TGTGCCAGCAGTCCTTTTGCGGGAGAAGAGACCCAGTACTTC	CASSPFAGEETQYF
many	-	TRBV29-1	TRBJ2-1	TGCAGCGTTGAAGTCTGGGATGAGCAGTTCTTC	CSVEVWDEQFF
few	TRBD1	TRBV5-1	TRBJ1-1	TGCGCCAGCAGAGAGACAGGGGGCCTGGGCACTGAAGCTTTCTTT	CASRETGGLGTEAFF
few	TRBD1	TRBV20-1	TRBJ1-5	TGCAGTGCTAGAGAGTGGGACAGGGGGAATCAGCCCCAGCATTTT	CSAREWDRGNQPQHF
few	-	TRBV4-1	TRBJ2-7	TGCGCCAGCAGCCAAGAGCTAGCCAGCACCTACGAGCAGTACTTC	CASSQELASTYEQYF
few	-	TRBV19	TRBJ1-5	TGTGCCAGCCTTCCTATCGGAGCTGATCAGCCCCAGCATTTT	CASLPIGADQPQHF
few	-	TRBV5-1	TRBJ1-4	TGCGCCAGCAGGGACGGTGCAACTAATGAAAAACTGTTTTTT	CASRDGATNEKLFF
few	-	TRBV3-1	TRBJ1-3	TGTGCCAGCAGCCAAGTCTCCTCTGGAAACACCATATATTTT	CASSQVSSGNTIYF
many	TRBD1	TRBV7-2	TRBJ1-4	TGTGCCAGCAGTTCACGACAGGGGGCGGGGGAAAAACTGTTTTTT	CASSSRQGAGEKLFF
few	TRBD2	TRBV4-2	TRBJ2-3	TGTGCCAGCAGCCAACCTCGACTAGCAGGGACAGATACGCAGTATTTT	CASSQPRLAGTDTQYF
many	TRBD2	TRBV28	TRBJ2-7	TGTGCCAGCAGTTTACCTAGCGGGGGCCCCTTGGCTGGAAGCGGCGAGCAGTACTTC	CASSLPSGGPLAGSGEQYF
few	TRBD2	TRBV6-5	TRBJ2-1	TGTGCCAGCAGTTATCTGGAACTAGCGGGAGTCACTGGGAAAAATGAGCAGTTCTTC	CASSYLELAGVTGKNEQFF
-	TRBD2	TRBV29-1	TRBJ2-5	TGCAGCGCCAGAGGGACTAGCCTTACGGAGACCCAGTACTTC	CSARGTSLTETQYF
-	TRBD1	TRBV11-2	TRBJ2-5	TGTGCCAGCAGCACCCCGGGACAGGGAGTATGGGAGACCCAGTACTTC	CASSTPGQGVWETQYF
-	TRBD1	TRBV29-1	TRBJ1-4	TGCAGCGTTGAAGATCGGAGGACAGGGGAAAAACTGTTTTTT	CSVEDRRTGEKLFF
many	-	TRBV30	TRBJ2-7	TGTGCCTGGAGTGCTACAGGGTCCTCCGGCGAGCAGTACTTC	CAWSATGSSGEQYF
many	-	TRBV5-1	TRBJ1-1	TGCGCCAGCAGCTTGTTACGGGGGAAGAACACTGAAGCTTTCTTT	CASSLLRGKNTEAFF
few	-	TRBV27	TRBJ2-2	TGTGCCAGCAGCCTGTTTGTGCTCAGGGAGCTGTTTTTT	CASSLFVLRELFF
few	TRBD2	TRBV7-9	TRBJ2-5	TGTGCCAGCAGCTCCCCTCTCGGGACTAGCGGGTACCAAGAGACCCAGTACTTC	CASSSPLGTSGYQETQYF
few	-	TRBV10-3	TRBJ2-1	TGTGCCATCAGTGAGCGACAAGGGCGTCAGTTCTTC	CAISERQGRQFF
many	-	TRBV7-3	TRBJ2-1	TGTGCCAGCAGCAGAGCTGATAACAATGAGCAGTTCTTC	CASSRADNNEQFF
many	TRBD2	TRBV5-6	TRBJ2-1	TGTGCCAGCAGCTTAAGGCGGGGGGGGATCCACAATGAGCAGTTCTTC	CASSLRRGGIHNEQFF
many	TRBD2	TRBV6-5	TRBJ2-5	TGTGCCAGCAGTTACGTTAGCGGGAGCCCCCAAAGAGAGACCCAGTACTTC	CASSYVSGSPQRETQYF
many	TRBD1	TRBV6-1	TRBJ1-1	TGTGCCAGCACTCATCGGACAGGGGGCGCGAACACTGAAGCTTTCTTT	CASTHRTGGANTEAFF
many	TRBD2	TRBV6-1	TRBJ2-3	TGTGCCAGCAGTACGCGCCAACTAGCGGACCTTACGCAGTATTTT	CASSTRQLADLTQYF